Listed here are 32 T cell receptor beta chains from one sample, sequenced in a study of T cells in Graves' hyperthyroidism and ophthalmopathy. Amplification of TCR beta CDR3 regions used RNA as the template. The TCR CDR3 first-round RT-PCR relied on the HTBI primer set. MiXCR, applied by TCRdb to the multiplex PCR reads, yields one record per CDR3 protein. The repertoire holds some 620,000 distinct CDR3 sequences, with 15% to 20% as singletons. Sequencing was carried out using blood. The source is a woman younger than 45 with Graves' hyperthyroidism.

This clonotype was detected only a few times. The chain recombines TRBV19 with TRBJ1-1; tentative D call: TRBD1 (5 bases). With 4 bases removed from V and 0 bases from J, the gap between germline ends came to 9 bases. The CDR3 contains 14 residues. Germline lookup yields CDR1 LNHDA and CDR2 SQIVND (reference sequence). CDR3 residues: CASSNRILNTEAFF. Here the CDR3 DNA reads TGTGCCAGTAGTAACAGGATCCTGAACACTGAAGCTTTCTTT. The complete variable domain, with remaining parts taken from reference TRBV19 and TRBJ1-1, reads DGGITQSPKYLFRKEGQNVTLSCEQNLNHDAMYWYRQDPGQGLRLIYYSQIVNDFQKGDIAEGYSVSREKKESFPLTVTSAQKNPTAFYLCASSNRILNTEAFFGQGTRLTVV.

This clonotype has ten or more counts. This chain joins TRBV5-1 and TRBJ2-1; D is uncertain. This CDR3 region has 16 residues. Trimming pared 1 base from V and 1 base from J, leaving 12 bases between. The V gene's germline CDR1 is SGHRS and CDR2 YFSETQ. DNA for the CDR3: TGCGCCAGCAGCTTGACACCTTCTCGGTCCTACAATGAGCAGTTCTTC. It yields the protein CASSLTPSRSYNEQFF. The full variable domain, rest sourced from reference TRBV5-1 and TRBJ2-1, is KAGVTQTPRYLIKTRGQQVTLSCSPISGHRSVSWYQQTPGQGLQFLFEYFSETQRNKGNFPGRFSGRQFSNSRSEMNVSTLELGDSALYLCASSLTPSRSYNEQFFGPGTRLTVL.

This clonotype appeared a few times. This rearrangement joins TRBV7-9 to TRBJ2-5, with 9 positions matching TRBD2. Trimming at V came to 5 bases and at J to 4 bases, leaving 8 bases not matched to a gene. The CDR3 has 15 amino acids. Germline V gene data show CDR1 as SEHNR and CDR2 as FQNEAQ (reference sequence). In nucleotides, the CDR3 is TGTGCCAGCAGCCCAGCTGGACTAGCGAGAGAGACCCAGTACTTC. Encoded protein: CASSPAGLARETQYF.

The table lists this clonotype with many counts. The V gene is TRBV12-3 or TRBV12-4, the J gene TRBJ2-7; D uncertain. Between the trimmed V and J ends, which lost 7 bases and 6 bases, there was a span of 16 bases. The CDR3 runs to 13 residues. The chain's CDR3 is CASTLAMESEQYF. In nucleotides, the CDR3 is TGTGCCAGCACCTTGGCTATGGAGAGCGAGCAGTACTTC.

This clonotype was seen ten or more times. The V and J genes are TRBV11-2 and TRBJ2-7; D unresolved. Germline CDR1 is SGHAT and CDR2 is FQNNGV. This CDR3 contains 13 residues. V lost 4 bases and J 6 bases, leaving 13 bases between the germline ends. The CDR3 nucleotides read TGTGCCAGCAGCTCATCGACCCGACCCGAGCAGTACTTC. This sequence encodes CASSSSTRPEQYF.

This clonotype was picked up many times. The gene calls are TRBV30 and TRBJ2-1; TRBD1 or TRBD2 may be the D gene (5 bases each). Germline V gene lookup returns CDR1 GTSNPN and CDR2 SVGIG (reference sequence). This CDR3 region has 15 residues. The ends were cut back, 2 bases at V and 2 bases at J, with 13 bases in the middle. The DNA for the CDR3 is TGTGCCTGGAGTTCGGGGCAGTCCACCTACAATGAGCAGTTCTTC. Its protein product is CAWSSGQSTYNEQFF.

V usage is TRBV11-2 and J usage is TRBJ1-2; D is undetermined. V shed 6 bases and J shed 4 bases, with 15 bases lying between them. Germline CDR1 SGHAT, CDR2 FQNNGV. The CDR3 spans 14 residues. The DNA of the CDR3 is TGTGCCAGCAGTCCCGGGAGGGCGTCCTATGGCTACACCTTC. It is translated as CASSPGRASYGYTF.

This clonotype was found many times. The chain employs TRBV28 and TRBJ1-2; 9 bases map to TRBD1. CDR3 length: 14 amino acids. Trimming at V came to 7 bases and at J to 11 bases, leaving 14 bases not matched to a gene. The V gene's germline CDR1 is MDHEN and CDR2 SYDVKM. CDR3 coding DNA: TGTGCCAGCACCCTACCCGGGACAGGGTTACGTTACACCTTC. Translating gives CASTLPGTGLRYTF.

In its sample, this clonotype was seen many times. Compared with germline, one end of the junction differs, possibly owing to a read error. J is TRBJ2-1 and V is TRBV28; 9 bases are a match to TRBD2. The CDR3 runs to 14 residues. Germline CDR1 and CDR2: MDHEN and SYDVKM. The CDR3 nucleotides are TGTGCCAGCAGGACTAGCGGACCCTACTATGAGCAGTTCTTC. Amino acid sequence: CASRTSGPYYEQFF.

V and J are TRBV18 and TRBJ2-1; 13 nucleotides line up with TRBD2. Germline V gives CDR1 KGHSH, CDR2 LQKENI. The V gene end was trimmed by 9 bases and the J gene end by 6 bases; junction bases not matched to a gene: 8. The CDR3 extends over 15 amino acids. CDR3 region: CASGLAGVRGNEQFF. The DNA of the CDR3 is TGTGCCAGTGGACTAGCGGGAGTAAGGGGCAATGAGCAGTTCTTC.

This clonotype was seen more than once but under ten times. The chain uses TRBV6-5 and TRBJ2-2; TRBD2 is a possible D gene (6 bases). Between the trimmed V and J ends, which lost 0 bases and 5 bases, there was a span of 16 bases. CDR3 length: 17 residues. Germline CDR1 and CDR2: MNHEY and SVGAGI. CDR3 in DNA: TGTGCCAGCAGTTACTCGAATGGAGGGGCAGGTACCGGGGAGCTGTTTTTT. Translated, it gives CASSYSNGGAGTGELFF.

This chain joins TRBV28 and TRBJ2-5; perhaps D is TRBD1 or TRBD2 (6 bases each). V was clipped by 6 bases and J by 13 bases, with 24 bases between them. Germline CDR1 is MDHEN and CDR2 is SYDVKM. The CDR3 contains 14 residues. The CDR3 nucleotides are TGTGCCAGCAGCCCACCGGGACAAGGAGGGGGGAGGTACTTC. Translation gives CASSPPGQGGGRYF.

The CDR3 spells CASNNPGQGYEQYF. As DNA, the CDR3 is TGCGCCAGCAACAATCCGGGACAGGGCTACGAGCAGTACTTC. The chain joins TRBV5-1 to TRBJ2-7, with TRBD1 identical over 9 bases. The CDR3 totals 14 residues. The germline CDR1 and CDR2 sequences are SGHRS and YFSETQ. V lost 6 bases and J lost 3; bases outside the gene matches: 7.

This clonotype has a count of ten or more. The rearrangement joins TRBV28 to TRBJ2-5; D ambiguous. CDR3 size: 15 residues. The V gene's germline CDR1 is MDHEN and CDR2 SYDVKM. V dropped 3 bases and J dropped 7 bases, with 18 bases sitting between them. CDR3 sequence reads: CASSFERLPSVTQYF. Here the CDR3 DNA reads TGTGCCAGCAGTTTCGAGCGCCTACCCTCTGTGACCCAGTACTTC.

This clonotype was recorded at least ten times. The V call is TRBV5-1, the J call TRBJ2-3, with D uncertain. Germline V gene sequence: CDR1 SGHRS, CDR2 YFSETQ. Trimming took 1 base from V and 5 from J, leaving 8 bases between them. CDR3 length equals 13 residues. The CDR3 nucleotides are TGCGCCAGCAGCTTGTTTTTAGGAGATACGCAGTATTTT. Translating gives CASSLFLGDTQYF.

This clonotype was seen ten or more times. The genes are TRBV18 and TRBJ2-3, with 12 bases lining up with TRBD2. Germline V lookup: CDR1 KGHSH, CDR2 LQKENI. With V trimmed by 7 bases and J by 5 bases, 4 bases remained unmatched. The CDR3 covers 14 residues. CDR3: CASFPGLAGDTQYF. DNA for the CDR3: TGTGCCAGCTTCCCGGGACTAGCGGGAGATACGCAGTATTTT.

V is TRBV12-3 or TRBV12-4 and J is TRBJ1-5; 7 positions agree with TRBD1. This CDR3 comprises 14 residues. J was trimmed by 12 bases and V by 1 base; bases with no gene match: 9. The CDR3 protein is CASSLGQGKGLQHF. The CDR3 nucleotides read TGTGCCAGCAGTTTAGGACAGGGCAAGGGGCTCCAGCATTTT.

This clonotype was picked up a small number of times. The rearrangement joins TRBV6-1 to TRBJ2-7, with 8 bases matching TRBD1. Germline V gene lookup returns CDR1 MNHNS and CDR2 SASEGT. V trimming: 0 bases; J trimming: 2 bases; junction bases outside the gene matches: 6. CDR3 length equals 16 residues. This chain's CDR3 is CASSEAGTGPTYEQYF. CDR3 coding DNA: TGTGCCAGCAGTGAAGCGGGGACAGGCCCGACCTACGAGCAGTACTTC.

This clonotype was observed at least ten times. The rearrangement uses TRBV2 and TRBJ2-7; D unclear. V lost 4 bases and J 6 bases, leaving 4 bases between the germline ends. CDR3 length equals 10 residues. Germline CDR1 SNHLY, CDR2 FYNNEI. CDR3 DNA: TGTGCCAGCAGTGGGGTCGAGCAGTACTTC. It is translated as CASSGVEQYF.

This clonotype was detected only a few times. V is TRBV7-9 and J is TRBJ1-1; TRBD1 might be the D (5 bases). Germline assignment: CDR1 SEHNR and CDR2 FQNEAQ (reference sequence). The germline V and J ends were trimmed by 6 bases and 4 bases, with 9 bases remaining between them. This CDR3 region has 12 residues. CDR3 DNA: TGTGCCAGCAGGGGGCCCTTCACTGAAGCTTTCTTT. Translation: CASRGPFTEAFF.

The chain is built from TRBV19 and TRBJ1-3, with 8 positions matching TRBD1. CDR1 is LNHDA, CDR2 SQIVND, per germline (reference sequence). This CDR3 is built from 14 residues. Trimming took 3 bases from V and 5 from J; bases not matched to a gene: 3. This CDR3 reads CASSIRTGRNTIYF. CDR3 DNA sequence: TGTGCCAGTAGTATCCGGACAGGGAGAAACACCATATATTTT.

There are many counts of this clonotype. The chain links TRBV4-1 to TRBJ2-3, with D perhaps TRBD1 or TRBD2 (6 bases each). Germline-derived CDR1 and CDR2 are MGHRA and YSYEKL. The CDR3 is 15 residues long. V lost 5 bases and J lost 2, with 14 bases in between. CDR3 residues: CASSGGTHNTDTQYF. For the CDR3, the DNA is TGCGCCAGCAGCGGCGGGACACATAACACAGATACGCAGTATTTT.

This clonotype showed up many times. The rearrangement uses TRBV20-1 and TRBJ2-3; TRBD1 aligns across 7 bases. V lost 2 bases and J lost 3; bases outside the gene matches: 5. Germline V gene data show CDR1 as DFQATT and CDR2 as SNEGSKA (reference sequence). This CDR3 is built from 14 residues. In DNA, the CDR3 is TGCAGTGCTAGACCAACGGACAGGACAGATACGCAGTATTTT. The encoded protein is CSARPTDRTDTQYF.

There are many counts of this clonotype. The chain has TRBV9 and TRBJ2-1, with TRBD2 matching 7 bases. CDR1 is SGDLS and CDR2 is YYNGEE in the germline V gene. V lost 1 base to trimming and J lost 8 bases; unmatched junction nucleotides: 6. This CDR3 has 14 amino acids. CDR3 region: CASSVFSRGDEQFF. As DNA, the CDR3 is TGTGCCAGCAGCGTATTCTCACGGGGGGATGAGCAGTTCTTC.

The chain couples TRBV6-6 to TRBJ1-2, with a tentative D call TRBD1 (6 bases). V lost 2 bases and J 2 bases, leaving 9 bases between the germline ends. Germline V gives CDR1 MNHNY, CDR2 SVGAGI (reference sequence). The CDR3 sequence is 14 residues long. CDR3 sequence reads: CASSYRTANYGYTF. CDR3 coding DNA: TGTGCCAGCAGTTACCGGACAGCGAACTATGGCTACACCTTC.

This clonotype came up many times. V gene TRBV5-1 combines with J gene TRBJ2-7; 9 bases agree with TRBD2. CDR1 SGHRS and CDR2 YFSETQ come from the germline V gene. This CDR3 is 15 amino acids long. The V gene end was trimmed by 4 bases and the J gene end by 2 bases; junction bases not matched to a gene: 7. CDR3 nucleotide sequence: TGCGCCAGCAGCCCCGGACTAGCGTTCACCTACGAGCAGTACTTC. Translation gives CASSPGLAFTYEQYF.

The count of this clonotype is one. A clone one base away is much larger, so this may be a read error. CDR3 amino acids: CASSLSGTVAYEQYF. The CDR3 nucleotides read TGTGCCAGCAGTTTATCCGGGACAGTGGCTTACGAGCAGTACTTC. J is TRBJ2-7 and V is TRBV6-5; the match to TRBD1 covers 7 bases. CDR1 is MNHEY and CDR2 is SVGAGI in the germline V gene. Trimming took 4 bases from V and 4 from J; bases not matched to a gene: 10. CDR3 size: 15 residues.

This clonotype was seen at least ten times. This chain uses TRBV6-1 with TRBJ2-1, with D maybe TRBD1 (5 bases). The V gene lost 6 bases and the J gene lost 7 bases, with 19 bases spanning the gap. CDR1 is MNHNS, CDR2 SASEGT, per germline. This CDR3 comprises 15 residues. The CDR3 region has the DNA TGTGCCAGCAGAAGGGGTGGCGGTGATTGGAATGAGCAGTTCTTC. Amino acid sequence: CASRRGGGDWNEQFF.

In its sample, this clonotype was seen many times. The CDR3 DNA reads TGTGCCAGCAGCCGGACTAGCGGGAGGCAAAGCTCCTACAATGAGCAGTTCTTC. Translation: CASSRTSGRQSSYNEQFF. The chain has TRBV6-2 or TRBV6-3 and TRBJ2-1, with 14 bases lining up with TRBD2. This CDR3 region has 18 residues. V shed 6 bases, J shed 0 bases, and the junction held 7 bases outside the gene matches. Germline-derived CDR1 and CDR2 are MNHEY and SVGEGT.

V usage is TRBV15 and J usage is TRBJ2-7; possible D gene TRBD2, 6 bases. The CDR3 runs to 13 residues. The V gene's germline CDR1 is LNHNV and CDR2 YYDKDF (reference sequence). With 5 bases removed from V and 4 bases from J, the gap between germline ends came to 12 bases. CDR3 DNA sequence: TGTGCCACCAGCGGAGGGACCCGATACGAGCAGTACTTC. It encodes CATSGGTRYEQYF.

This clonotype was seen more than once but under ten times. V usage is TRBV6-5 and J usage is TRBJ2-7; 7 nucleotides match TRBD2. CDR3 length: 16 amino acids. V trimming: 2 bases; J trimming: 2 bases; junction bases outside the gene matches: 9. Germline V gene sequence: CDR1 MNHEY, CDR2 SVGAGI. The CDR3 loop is CASSYLGGDYTYEQYF. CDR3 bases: TGTGCCAGCAGTTACCTCGGTGGGGACTACACCTACGAGCAGTACTTC.

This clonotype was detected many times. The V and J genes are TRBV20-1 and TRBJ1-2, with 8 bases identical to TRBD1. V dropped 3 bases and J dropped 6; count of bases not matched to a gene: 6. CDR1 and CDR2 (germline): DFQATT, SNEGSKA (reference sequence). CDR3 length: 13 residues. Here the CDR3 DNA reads TGCAGTGCTAGTATACAGGGGGGAGATGGCTACACCTTC. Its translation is CSASIQGGDGYTF.